This note documents a single T cell receptor beta chain sequence. This sample was included in a study of blood T cell repertoires in COVID-19. Turning to the study itself: Samples came from the United States, Italy and Spain, spanning acute and convalescent COVID-19.

Repertoires were generated with immunoSEQ multiplex PCR, while TCRdb's copy carries only in-frame clones and drops some. The data hold around 100,000 clones, with 75% to 90% observed a single time. CDR3 length: 16 amino acids. The germline gives CDR1 SGHTA, CDR2 FQGTGA. V was shortened by 0 bases and J by 8 bases, with 19 bases between the two germline ends. The sequencing input was peripheral blood. The genes are TRBV7-3 and TRBJ1-2; tentative D call: TRBD1 (5 bases). The TCR was taken from a man in his 70s with acute or convalescent COVID-19. The CDR3 spells CASSLTPMVGAGGYTF. DNA for the CDR3: TGTGCCAGCAGCTTAACCCCAATGGTAGGGGCTGGAGGCTACACCTTC.